These 20 T cell receptor beta chains originate from one sample sequenced in a study of T cell repertoires in breast cancer. The expanded emulsion RT-PCR method captured paired alpha and beta chains from CD8+ T cells. A second nested PCR with blocking oligonucleotides suppressed unpaired genes. One entry per CDR3 protein, called by TCRdb with MiXCR from the emulsion pairing reads. The sample lists roughly 40,000 distinct CDR3 sequences; 45% were seen once. The sample consisted of CD8+ T cells. The receptors were gathered from a pool of human donors with breast cancer or a healthy control (not recorded which).

V gene TRBV3-1 combines with J gene TRBJ2-1, with a weak D call TRBD2 (5 bases). Trimming took 7 bases from V and 0 from J, leaving 13 bases between them. The CDR3 extends over 15 amino acids. CDR1 and CDR2 (germline): LGHDT, YNNKEL (reference sequence). The CDR3 region is CASTKAASSYNEQFF. The CDR3 region has the DNA TGTGCCAGCACCAAAGCGGCTAGCTCCTACAATGAGCAGTTCTTC.

The chain recombines TRBV2 with TRBJ2-7, with TRBD2 as a possible D gene (6 bases). This CDR3 spans 12 amino acids. Germline V gene data show CDR1 as SNHLY and CDR2 as FYNNEI. Trimming stripped 9 bases from V and 2 bases from J, with 11 bases between. The CDR3 spells CARGGLTYEQYF. CDR3 DNA sequence: TGTGCCAGGGGGGGTCTAACCTACGAGCAGTACTTC.

This clonotype was counted between two and nine times. The chain recombines TRBV6-5 with TRBJ2-1; D is unclear. The germline CDR1 and CDR2 sequences are MNHEY and SVGAGI. V was pared by 2 bases and J by 7 bases, with 12 bases between. The CDR3 extends over 14 amino acids. The DNA for the CDR3 is TGTGCCAGCAGTTACCTCCGACTGCGGAATGAGCAGTTCTTC. Translation: CASSYLRLRNEQFF.

There are a few counts of this clonotype. This rearrangement joins TRBV4-2 to TRBJ1-1; TRBD1 agrees at 11 bases. This CDR3 spans 20 amino acids. The V gene's germline CDR1 is LGHNA and CDR2 YNFKEQ. V lost 0 bases to trimming and J lost 0 bases; unmatched junction nucleotides: 12. The CDR3 spells CASSQDRQGTGGGLNTEAFF. In DNA, the CDR3 is TGTGCCAGCAGCCAAGATCGTCAAGGGACAGGGGGAGGGTTGAACACTGAAGCTTTCTTT.

This clonotype was counted only a few times. The rearrangement uses TRBV7-2 and TRBJ1-4; no clear D. Germline values: CDR1 SGHTA, CDR2 FQGNSA. This CDR3 has 13 residues. V lost 3 bases, J lost 8 bases, and 10 bases lay in between. CDR3 amino acids: CASSFEDREKLFF. The CDR3 DNA is TGTGCCAGCAGCTTTGAGGATAGAGAAAAACTGTTTTTT.

CDR3 DNA sequence: TGTGCCAGCTCACCGGACGGGAACACTGAAGCTTTCTTT. It translates to CASSPDGNTEAFF. The chain couples TRBV18 to TRBJ1-1; no firm D call. Per germline, CDR1 KGHSH and CDR2 LQKENI. V lost 3 bases, J lost 1 base, and 6 bases lay in between. This CDR3 is built from 13 residues.

This clonotype came up a few times. This chain joins TRBV5-1 and TRBJ2-3, with unresolved D. This CDR3 has 14 amino acids. Trimming took off 4 bases at V and 2 bases at J, with 11 bases between the two ends. The V gene's germline CDR1 is SGHRS and CDR2 YFSETQ. DNA for the CDR3: TGCGCCAGCAGCCTTTTAAATCCCACAGATACGCAGTATTTT. It encodes CASSLLNPTDTQYF.

This clonotype was observed a handful of times. This sequence joins TRBV19 and TRBJ2-5; D might be TRBD1 or TRBD2, each matching 5 bases. The CDR3 runs to 13 residues. Trimming removed 6 bases from V and 0 bases from J, with 8 bases in between. Looked up from germline, CDR1 is LNHDA and CDR2 is SQIVND (reference sequence). The CDR3 nucleotides read TGTGCCAGTAGAGGGGACCACCAAGAGACCCAGTACTTC. It codes for CASRGDHQETQYF.

This rearrangement joins TRBV20-1 to TRBJ1-2, with D possibly TRBD1 on 5 matching bases. V lost 0 bases, J lost 7 bases, and 12 bases lay in between. Germline V gene data show CDR1 as DFQATT and CDR2 as SNEGSKA (reference sequence). The CDR3 covers 13 residues. The CDR3 protein is CSARDWGGPGYTF. The CDR3 DNA sequence: TGCAGTGCTAGAGATTGGGGGGGTCCTGGCTACACCTTC.

Comments on this clonotype: A read error may explain this, as a much larger clone is one base away. This sequence joins TRBV20-1 and TRBJ2-3; TRBD2 matches 13 bases. The CDR3 has 17 residues. V shed 3 bases and J 2 bases; nucleotides not matched to a gene: 8. CDR1 is DFQATT, CDR2 SNEGSKA, per germline (reference sequence). The CDR3 loop reads CSASSGLAGDSTDTQYF. The CDR3 DNA follows: TGCAGTGCTAGTTCTGGACTAGCGGGGGATTCCACAGATACGCAGTATTTT.

This clonotype was recorded only once. CDR3 protein: CASRFGAAHTEAFF. The CDR3 bases are TGCGCCAGCCGGTTCGGGGCGGCCCACACTGAAGCTTTCTTT. J is TRBJ1-1 and V is TRBV5-1, with D maybe TRBD1 (5 bases). The V end was cut by 7 bases, the J end by 3 bases, with 16 bases between. Germline CDR1 SGHRS, CDR2 YFSETQ. The CDR3 covers 14 residues.

The chain has TRBV6-1 and TRBJ2-1; TRBD2 aligns across 14 bases. The CDR3 covers 17 residues. CDR1 is MNHNS, CDR2 SASEGT, per germline. Trimming at V came to 6 bases and at J to 9 bases, leaving 13 bases not matched to a gene. This chain's CDR3 is CASRTPPTSGRAGEQFF. CDR3 sequence (DNA): TGTGCCAGCAGGACGCCCCCGACTAGCGGGAGGGCCGGTGAGCAGTTCTTC.

CDR3 in DNA: TGTGCCAGCAGCTTAGGCTCTCCGGGACTCCGTTCAGATACGCAGTATTTT. Protein: CASSLGSPGLRSDTQYF. The chain uses TRBV7-2 and TRBJ2-3; D may be TRBD2 (6 bases). The CDR3 runs 17 residues. Germline V CDR1 and CDR2: SGHTA, FQGNSA. V was pared by 1 base and J by 4 bases, with 18 bases between.

This clonotype occurred a few times. The gene calls are TRBV2 and TRBJ1-2, with 7 bases aligning to TRBD1. The V segment lost 6 bases and the J segment 4 bases; nucleotides outside the gene matches: 5. The CDR3 is made up of 13 amino acids. CDR1 and CDR2 from the germline V gene are SNHLY and FYNNEI. CDR3 coding DNA: TGTGCCAGCAGCTCGACAGGGACCTATGGCTACACCTTC. This translates into CASSSTGTYGYTF.

This chain uses TRBV6-5 with TRBJ2-5; 14 positions agree with TRBD2. The CDR3 is made up of 15 amino acids. CDR1 MNHEY and CDR2 SVGAGI come from the germline V gene. V trimming: 6 bases; J trimming: 5 bases; junction bases outside the gene matches: 5. CDR3 sequence reads: CASSEGLAGAETQYF. The CDR3, as DNA: TGTGCCAGCAGCGAGGGACTAGCGGGGGCTGAGACCCAGTACTTC.

This clonotype was detected a few times. J is TRBJ2-7 and V is TRBV10-3; D gene ambiguous. V was shortened by 3 bases and J by 3 bases, with 6 bases between the two germline ends. The length of the CDR3 is 12 residues. Germline CDR1 is ENHRY and CDR2 is SYGVKD. The CDR3 protein is CAISESGYEQYF. Here the CDR3 DNA reads TGTGCCATCAGTGAATCCGGCTACGAGCAGTACTTC.

In regard to this clonotype: A much more abundant neighbour one base away suggests this may be a read error. The chain uses TRBV6-2 or TRBV6-3 and TRBJ2-4; D is unresolved. The germline V gene has CDR1 MNHEY and CDR2 SVGEGT. Trimming pared 5 bases from V and 0 bases from J, leaving 14 bases between. CDR3 length: 16 amino acids. CDR3 region: CASSHCSTIAKNIQYF. As DNA, the CDR3 is TGTGCCAGCAGTCACTGCTCTACGATAGCCAAAAACATTCAGTACTTC.

This clonotype was observed a handful of times. The CDR3 sequence is CASSLVRKQENQPQHF. For the CDR3, the DNA is TGTGCCAGCAGTTTAGTGAGGAAACAGGAGAATCAGCCCCAGCATTTT. The J gene is TRBJ1-5, the V gene TRBV12-3 or TRBV12-4; D is perhaps TRBD1 (5 bases). V was pared by 1 base and J by 4 bases, with 14 bases between. The CDR3 runs 16 residues.

As concerns this clonotype: This CDR3 fails to terminate in the conserved phenylalanine or tryptophan, so it likely reflects a read error. This chain links TRBV20-1 with TRBJ1-1; 7 nucleotides agree with TRBD1. Germline trimming cut 5 bases from V and 3 bases from J; bases unmatched to any gene: 6. The germline V gene has CDR1 DFQATT and CDR2 SNEGSKA (reference sequence). This CDR3 has 13 amino acids. The CDR3 sequence is CSADGQADTEAFL. The CDR3 nucleotides read TGCAGTGCTGACGGACAGGCGGACACTGAAGCTTTCCTT.

Note on this clonotype: One end of the junction fails to match germline, which may point to a read error. The V and J genes are TRBV6-1 and TRBJ2-7, with D perhaps TRBD2 (5 bases). The germline V gene has CDR1 MNHNS and CDR2 SASEGT. There are 14 residues in the CDR3. This CDR3 reads CASSPGIGSYEQYF. Here the CDR3 DNA reads TGTGCTAGCAGTCCCGGGATCGGCTCCTACGAGCAGTACTTC.